This TCR beta chain was recovered during a study of T cell responses to AZD1222 COVID-19 vaccine. Study at large: Second-dose schedules of about 4 or about 12 weeks were combined.

Assay used: immunoSEQ multiplex PCR; TCRdb lists only in-frame clones, some missing. The sample holds about 100,000 clones, 88% seen once. Germline CDR1 reads SGHDT; CDR2 reads YYEEEE. The length of the CDR3 is 14 residues. V was shortened by 4 bases and J by 5 bases, with 15 bases between the two germline ends. The TCR was taken from an adult in good health. The chain uses TRBV5-6 and TRBJ1-1; no definite D call. The specimen was peripheral blood, collected on day 0 of AZD1222 vaccination. The CDR3 here is CASSPRVLGTEAFF. The CDR3 coding sequence is TGTGCCAGCAGCCCTAGGGTACTGGGAACTGAAGCTTTCTTT.